The 5 T cell receptor beta chains presented below share a single source sample, sequenced in a study of cytomegalovirus exposure and HLA in healthy donors. Only in-frame clones appear in the TCRdb table, and some are missing; sequencing was by immunoSEQ multiplex PCR. Of approximately 50,000 clones in the sample, about nine tenths were seen once. The sequencing sample was made of PBMCs. These receptors originate from a woman in her thirties in good health and CMV-seronegative.

The chain has TRBV2 and TRBJ2-2, with D perhaps matching TRBD1 (6 bases). CDR1 and CDR2 (germline): SNHLY, FYNNEI. The ends were cut back, 6 bases at V and 5 bases at J, with 10 bases in the middle. This CDR3 has 13 residues. This CDR3 is CASRGQGTGELFF. The CDR3 region has the DNA TGTGCCAGCAGGGGGCAGGGGACCGGGGAGCTGTTTTTT.

CDR3 protein: CASGRQGTHTDTQYF. The CDR3, as DNA: TGTGCCAGCGGACGACAGGGAACACACACAGATACGCAGTATTTT. The chain carries TRBV27 and TRBJ2-3; TRBD1 matches at 7 bases. V was clipped by 8 bases and J by 2 bases; unmatched bases: 10. CDR3 size: 15 residues. The germline V gene encodes CDR1 MNHEY and CDR2 SMNVEV (reference sequence).

The chain has TRBV18 and TRBJ2-7; TRBD2 agrees at 11 bases. Per the germline V gene, CDR1 is KGHSH and CDR2 is LQKENI. The CDR3 has 16 amino acids. V lost 4 bases to trimming and J lost 4 bases; unmatched junction nucleotides: 9. The CDR3 DNA reads as TGTGCCAGCTCACAAGTAACTAGCGGGAGTAGGTACGAGCAGTACTTC. Its translation: CASSQVTSGSRYEQYF.

The CDR3 DNA sequence: TGCGCCAGCAGCCGGGACAGGGGAACTGGCTACACCTTC. Translation: CASSRDRGTGYTF. The rearrangement uses TRBV5-1 and TRBJ1-2; TRBD1 matches 10 bases. The CDR3 runs 13 residues. Looked up from germline, CDR1 is SGHRS and CDR2 is YFSETQ. With V trimmed by 4 bases and J by 7 bases, 4 bases remained unmatched.

The chain recombines TRBV11-2 with TRBJ2-1, with 9 bases fitting TRBD2. In germline, CDR1 is SGHAT, CDR2 FQNNGV. This CDR3 is 17 amino acids long. V dropped 5 bases and J dropped 0; count of bases not matched to a gene: 8. CDR3 nucleotides: TGTGCCAGCAGCCGTCCGACTAGCGGAGACTCCTACAATGAGCAGTTCTTC. Translation gives CASSRPTSGDSYNEQFF.